These T cell receptor beta chains were read from a single sample in a study of CXCR3-negative and CXCR3-positive naive CD8 T cells. TCRdb re-called the 5' RACE reads and shows each CDR3 protein once, DNA omitted. The specimen's table records about 9,600 distinct CDR3 sequences. Source material: naive CXCR3- CD8+ T cells from blood. The receptor source for this set is a human donor in good health. Some clones in this sample may be carry-over from other donors' samples. CDR3s include the opening cysteine and the closing phenylalanine or tryptophan. Clone size, where shown, is once, few, many, or a class for clones that have expanded.

TRBV28,TRBJ1-1,-,CASTSWGTPVNTEAFF
TRBV24-1,TRBJ2-2,-,CATSDFPSSGGGELFF
TRBV6-6,TRBJ2-3,-,CASLNSGLDTQYF
TRBV12-3/TRBV12-4,TRBJ2-1,-,CSSSFSWRSYNEQFF
TRBV28,TRBJ1-5,-,CASSLWAQSNQPQHF
TRBV10-2,TRBJ1-5,medium-sized,CASAGGNQPQHF
TRBV29-1,TRBJ2-1,medium-sized,CSVLIADQANEQFF
TRBV7-2,TRBJ2-2,-,CASSPSGVTGELFF
TRBV4-1,TRBJ2-1,-,CASSQALNSYNEQFF
TRBV7-2,TRBJ1-4,medium-sized,CASSLDGGMWKKVF
TRBV20-1,TRBJ1-2,medium-sized,CSARLGGFYGYTF
TRBV19,TRBJ2-3,-,CASSNPDTQYF
TRBV7-6,TRBJ2-1,-,CASSLGPSDDEQFF
TRBV28,TRBJ1-5,-,CASTQTSVNQPQHF
TRBV2,TRBJ2-2,medium-sized,CASSRTSGRVNTGELFF
TRBV4-1,TRBJ1-5,-,CASSHTPRGQPQHF
TRBV25-1,TRBJ1-1,medium-sized,CASSEFFKGGNTEAFF
TRBV2,TRBJ2-2,-,CASGQTNTGELFF
TRBV20-1,TRBJ2-5,medium-sized,CSARRALQETQYF
TRBV4-2,TRBJ1-1,medium-sized,CASSQGQGPTNTEAFF
TRBV7-9,TRBJ2-3,-,CASSPYVGGTDTQYF
TRBV4-1,TRBJ2-1,-,CASSHIYEQFF
TRBV29-1,TRBJ2-1,-,CSVVGSGPPESYNEQFF
TRBV29-1,TRBJ2-2,medium-sized,CSVEEGRDTGELFF
TRBV7-3,TRBJ1-1,-,CASSQGYANTEAFF
TRBV29-1,TRBJ1-2,-,CSVDGTVYGYTF
TRBV18,TRBJ1-1,-,CASSPPTRSTEAFF
TRBV7-6,TRBJ2-1,-,CASSLLAGGNEQFF
TRBV7-9,TRBJ2-1,-,CASSLGIAGVEQFF
TRBV29-1,TRBJ1-1,-,CSVAAFMNTEAFF
TRBV29-1,TRBJ1-2,medium-sized,CSVEEPGGPGYTF
TRBV4-1,TRBJ1-6,-,CASSQVIQSSYNSPLHF
TRBV4-2,TRBJ2-1,-,CASSQDTSGTRVYNEQFF
TRBV21-1,TRBJ1-1,-,CASSIIRDPVAFF
TRBV5-1,TRBJ2-3,medium-sized,CASTSGRSTDTQYF